The entry that follows covers one TCR beta chain sequence. The antigen is not known. V dropped 3 bases and J dropped 3; count of bases not matched to a gene: 3. Looked up from germline, CDR1 is MGHRA and CDR2 is YSYEKL. The CDR3 totals 16 residues. The sample belongs to a study of radiation and T cells in renal cell carcinoma. Whole-study results and caveats: From baseline, blood top tumor clonotypes peaked at 2 weeks post-radiation.

The assay was immunoSEQ multiplex PCR, and TCRdb's table has in-frame clones only and misses some. In the table there are about 91,000 clones, 82% of which are singletons. As to time point: baseline pretreatment blood. As to treatment: 15 Gy SBRT to primary tumor, nephrectomy 4 weeks later. Clear cell pathology was present in this patient's renal cell carcinoma. The origin of this receptor is a man aged 60-69 years with renal cell carcinoma. The J gene is TRBJ2-3, the V gene TRBV4-1; 13 positions agree with TRBD2. Sequenced here: blood, sampled from a patient whose treatment included radiotherapy and nephrectomy. The CDR3 region is CASSQGTSGITDTQYF. CDR3 bases: TGCGCCAGCAGCCAGGGGACTAGCGGGATTACAGATACGCAGTATTTT.